These 3 T cell receptor beta chains came from one sample sequenced in a study of cytomegalovirus exposure and HLA in healthy donors. Profiling relied on immunoSEQ multiplex PCR, and the TCRdb table lists in-frame clones only, not all of them. The sample contains 200,000 to 250,000 clones, less than 90% of which appear only once. Sequenced sample: PBMCs. These receptors were collected from a woman between 18 and 29 years old in good health and CMV-seronegative.

The sample holds one count of this clone. V gene TRBV19 combines with J gene TRBJ1-5; D is unclear. This CDR3 comprises 17 residues. The germline V and J ends were trimmed by 10 bases and 2 bases, with 24 bases remaining between them. CDR1 LNHDA and CDR2 SQIVND come from the germline V gene (reference sequence). Written as DNA, the CDR3 is TGTGCCATAAAGGGATCGGACCGGACCAGAGGCAATCAGCCCCAGCATTTT. Its protein is CAIKGSDRTRGNQPQHF.

Worth noting for this clone: One end of the junction varies from germline; a read error may be responsible. The chain links TRBV14 to TRBJ1-4, with a weak D call TRBD1 (5 bases). Per germline, CDR1 SGHDN and CDR2 FVKESK. The CDR3 covers 18 residues. CDR3 in amino acids: CASSQGWGLSDPKEKLFF. CDR3 bases: TGTGCCAGCAGCCAAGGGTGGGGCCTCAGTGACCCTAAGGAAAAACTGTTTTTT.

This clone was observed a single time. The chain combines TRBV7-8 with TRBJ2-7; 10 nucleotides match TRBD1. V trimming: 1 base; J trimming: 6 bases; junction bases outside the gene matches: 0. Germline V gives CDR1 SGHVS, CDR2 FQNEAQ. The CDR3 consists of 13 residues. The CDR3 coding sequence is TGTGCCAGCAGCTTAGGGACAGGGGGCGAGCAGTACTTC. It encodes CASSLGTGGEQYF.